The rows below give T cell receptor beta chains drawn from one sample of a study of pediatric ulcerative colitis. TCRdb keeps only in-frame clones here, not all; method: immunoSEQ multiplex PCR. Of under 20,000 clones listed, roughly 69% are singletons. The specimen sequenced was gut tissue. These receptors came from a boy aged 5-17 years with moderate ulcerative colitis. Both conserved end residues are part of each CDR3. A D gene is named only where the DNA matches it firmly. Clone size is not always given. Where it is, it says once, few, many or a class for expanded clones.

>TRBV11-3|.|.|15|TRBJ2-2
TGTGCCAGCAGCTTAGTCGGGGCGACCACCGGGGAGCTGTTTTTT
CASSLVGATTGELFF
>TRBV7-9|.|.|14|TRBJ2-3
TGTGCCAGCAGCCCAGGGGTCTCCACAGATACGCAGTATTTT
CASSPGVSTDTQYF
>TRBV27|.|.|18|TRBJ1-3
TGTGCCAGCAGTCCATATGCCCCACAGGGAAGCTCTGGAAACACCATATATTTT
CASSPYAPQGSSGNTIYF
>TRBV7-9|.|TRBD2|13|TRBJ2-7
TGTGCCAGCGGCACTAGCGGGACCCACGAGCAGTACTTC
CASGTSGTHEQYF
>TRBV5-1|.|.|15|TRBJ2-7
TGCGCCAGCAGCCAAGAGACAGGCAATACCTACGAGCAGTACTTC
CASSQETGNTYEQYF
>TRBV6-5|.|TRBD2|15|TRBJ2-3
TGTGCCAGCAGTTACCGGGGTCTAGCGGGAGATACGCAGTATTTT
CASSYRGLAGDTQYF
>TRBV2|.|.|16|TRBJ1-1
TGTGCCAGGCAAGGGGCAGGGTCATTGGGGAACACTGAAGCTTTCTTT
CARQGAGSLGNTEAFF
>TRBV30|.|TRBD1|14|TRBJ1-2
TGTGCCTGGAGTGTACGAGGGACAGGGGTTGGCTACACCTTC
CAWSVRGTGVGYTF
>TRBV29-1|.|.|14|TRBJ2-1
TGCAGCGTCCGGCCGGGCAGGGTGGTTGGTGAGCAGTTCTTC
CSVRPGRVVGEQFF
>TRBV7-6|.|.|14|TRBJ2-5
TGTGCCAGCAGCTTAACTCCAGGGAAAGAGACCCAGTACTTC
CASSLTPGKETQYF
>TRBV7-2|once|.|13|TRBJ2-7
TGTGCCAGCAGCTTGAGAAGGGCCCACGAGCAGTACTTC
CASSLRRAHEQYF